The 20 T cell receptor beta chains below were found in one sample sequenced in a study of OX40 agonist ivuxolimab in advanced cancers. Produced via immunoSEQ multiplex PCR; TCRdb's table is partial and in-frame only. The repertoire holds over 65,000 clones, with 90% to 95% as singletons. The source material was CD4+ or CD8+ T cells sorted from blood, sampled in a trial of the OX40 agonist ivuxolimab. These receptors all come from an adult with an advanced solid tumor such as melanoma, head and neck, liver or kidney cancer.

This clone was detected only once. The chain links TRBV6-5 to TRBJ2-3; D is unclear. Deletions cut 6 bases from V and 0 bases from J, with 7 bases between. Germline V gives CDR1 MNHEY, CDR2 SVGAGI. This CDR3 region has 13 residues. The CDR3 protein is CASRGESTDTQYF. CDR3 nucleotides: TGTGCCAGCAGGGGCGAGAGCACAGATACGCAGTATTTT.

The CDR3 DNA follows: TGTGCCAGCAGCCGGGACTTATCTAGCACAGATACGCAGTATTTT. Translation: CASSRDLSSTDTQYF. J is TRBJ2-3 and V is TRBV7-2; D might be TRBD2 (6 bases). V was clipped by 5 bases and J by 0 bases, with 12 bases between them. The germline V gene has CDR1 SGHTA and CDR2 FQGNSA. There are 15 residues in the CDR3.

V usage is TRBV7-9 and J usage is TRBJ1-6, with 9 bases aligning to TRBD1. There are 14 residues in the CDR3. Germline-derived CDR1 and CDR2 are SEHNR and FQNEAQ (reference sequence). The V gene end was trimmed by 4 bases and the J gene end by 10 bases; junction bases not matched to a gene: 5. CDR3 residues: CASSSGQGTSPLHF. CDR3 coding DNA: TGTGCCAGCAGCTCGGGACAGGGAACATCACCCCTCCACTTT.

The chain is built from TRBV28 and TRBJ2-5, with D possibly being TRBD2 (6 bases). The germline V gene has CDR1 MDHEN and CDR2 SYDVKM. The CDR3 totals 17 residues. V was pared by 3 bases and J by 2 bases, with 19 bases between. The CDR3 is CASSFPRGRTEQETQYF. CDR3 sequence (DNA): TGTGCCAGCAGTTTCCCCCGTGGGAGGACCGAACAAGAGACCCAGTACTTC.

The chain uses TRBV4-3 and TRBJ2-2; D is ambiguous. Trimming stripped 3 bases from V and 4 bases from J, with 3 bases between. Per germline, CDR1 LGHNA and CDR2 YSLEER. There are 12 residues in the CDR3. The CDR3 reads CASSQVTGELFF. The CDR3 region has the DNA TGCGCCAGCAGCCAGGTCACCGGGGAGCTGTTTTTT.

The chain recombines TRBV29-1 with TRBJ2-1, with 7 bases fitting TRBD1. Germline CDR1 is SQVTM and CDR2 is ANQGSEA. The CDR3 has 12 residues. Trimming removed 7 bases from V and 8 bases from J; junction bases left unmatched: 8. CDR3 nucleotide sequence: TGCAGCGACCGGACAGGTGCACATGAGCAGTTCTTC. Amino acid sequence: CSDRTGAHEQFF.

This clone occurred once. V and J are TRBV30 and TRBJ2-1, with TRBD2 identical over 9 bases. Germline CDR1 GTSNPN, CDR2 SVGIG (reference sequence). Trimming cost V 2 bases and J 0 bases; bases outside gene matches: 2. CDR3 length equals 15 residues. The CDR3 is CAWSLAGVSYNEQFF. In nucleotides, the CDR3 is TGTGCCTGGAGTTTAGCGGGAGTCTCCTACAATGAGCAGTTCTTC.

The V call is TRBV7-2, the J call TRBJ2-7, with 13 positions matching TRBD2. The CDR3 has 15 residues. Germline loops: CDR1 SGHTA, CDR2 FQGNSA. Trimming took 5 bases from V and 5 from J; bases not matched to a gene: 6. The CDR3: CASSPRLAGGDEQYF. DNA of the CDR3: TGTGCCAGCAGCCCGAGACTAGCGGGAGGCGACGAGCAGTACTTC.

This CDR3 reads CASNWGAGGTGELFF. CDR3 in DNA: TGTGCCAGCAACTGGGGGGCAGGGGGCACCGGGGAGCTGTTTTTT. The rearrangement joins TRBV19 to TRBJ2-2; a possible D gene is TRBD1 (7 bases). Germline loops: CDR1 LNHDA, CDR2 SQIVND (reference sequence). Trimming stripped 9 bases from V and 4 bases from J, with 18 bases between. The CDR3 spans 15 residues.

This clone showed up just once. V gene TRBV19 combines with J gene TRBJ2-5, with TRBD1 matching over 8 bases. Per the germline V gene, CDR1 is LNHDA and CDR2 is SQIVND (reference sequence). There are 13 residues in the CDR3. Unmatched junction bases numbered 9, after V lost 10 bases and J lost 5 bases. DNA for the CDR3: TGTGCCATGGGCAGGGGGCTCGAGGAGACCCAGTACTTC. Its protein product is CAMGRGLEETQYF.

The chain employs TRBV5-1 and TRBJ1-4; TRBD1 agrees at 11 bases. With 2 bases clipped from V and 0 bases from J, the junction kept 6 bases outside the gene matches. The CDR3 runs to 18 residues. In germline, CDR1 is SGHRS, CDR2 YFSETQ. CDR3 nucleotides: TGCGCCAGCAGCTTCCGGGACAGGGGGTTCCCAACTAATGAAAAACTGTTTTTT. Its translation: CASSFRDRGFPTNEKLFF.

This clone was found once. The chain joins TRBV4-3 to TRBJ2-7; 11 nucleotides match TRBD2. Germline assignment: CDR1 LGHNA and CDR2 YSLEER. The CDR3 has 17 amino acids. J lost 2 bases, V lost 0 bases, and 6 bases had no gene match. CDR3 region: CASSQDTRLAGTYEQYF. The CDR3 region has the DNA TGCGCCAGCAGCCAAGATACGAGACTAGCGGGAACCTACGAGCAGTACTTC.

CDR3: CASSPQQARSGANVLTF. The CDR3 nucleotides read TGTGCCAGCTCACCACAACAGGCGCGCTCTGGGGCCAACGTCCTGACTTTC. The chain carries TRBV18 and TRBJ2-6; D might be TRBD1 (5 bases). Trimming removed 1 base at V and 0 bases at J, with 10 bases between. The V gene's germline CDR1 is KGHSH and CDR2 LQKENI. This CDR3 contains 17 residues.

The chain has TRBV28 and TRBJ1-5; D is ambiguous. V lost 6 bases and J lost 0, with 18 bases in between. Germline CDR1 MDHEN, CDR2 SYDVKM. The CDR3 is 17 residues long. The CDR3 reads CASRLTQADYSNQPQHF. DNA for the CDR3: TGTGCCAGCAGACTTACTCAGGCGGATTATAGCAATCAGCCCCAGCATTTT.

V gene TRBV18 combines with J gene TRBJ2-5; unclear D gene. CDR3 size: 13 residues. V gave up 3 bases and J gave up 0 bases, with 5 bases separating them. Germline lookup yields CDR1 KGHSH and CDR2 LQKENI. CDR3 DNA: TGTGCCAGCTCACCTGGGTACCAAGAGACCCAGTACTTC. This translates into CASSPGYQETQYF. The variable domain in full, completed from reference TRBV18 and TRBJ2-5, reads NAGVMQNPRHLVRRRGQEARLRCSPMKGHSHVYWYRQLPEEGLKFMVYLQKENIIDESGMPKERFSAEFPKEGPSILRIQQVVRGDSAAYFCASSPGYQETQYFGPGTRLLVL.

This chain uses TRBV7-3 with TRBJ1-6; possibly TRBD1 for D (6 bases). The V end lost 6 bases, the J end lost 8 bases, and 14 bases lay between the germline ends. CDR3 length: 14 residues. The V gene's germline CDR1 is SGHTA and CDR2 FQGTGA. The CDR3 DNA sequence: TGTGCCAGCAGGGTCCGGGACAACTATTCACCCCTCCACTTT. Amino acid sequence: CASRVRDNYSPLHF.

The chain uses TRBV7-8 and TRBJ2-1; 8 bases line up with TRBD1. CDR3 length equals 14 residues. The V gene end was trimmed by 5 bases and the J gene end by 7 bases; junction bases not matched to a gene: 7. Germline V lookup: CDR1 SGHVS, CDR2 FQNEAQ. CDR3 in amino acids: CASSQGTGLNEQFF. The CDR3 DNA is TGTGCCAGCAGCCAAGGGACAGGCCTGAATGAGCAGTTCTTC.

The CDR3 here is CASSLDYSGVQYF. CDR3 coding DNA: TGTGCCAGCAGCTTGGATTATTCGGGGGTCCAGTACTTC. The chain recombines TRBV5-6 with TRBJ2-7; D is perhaps TRBD2 (6 bases). This CDR3 has 13 amino acids. Trimming shortened V by 0 bases and J by 10 bases, and 14 bases separated the two germline ends. Germline-derived CDR1 and CDR2 are SGHDT and YYEEEE.

The chain links TRBV11-2 to TRBJ1-1, with D uncertain. The CDR3 has 13 amino acids. Germline V gene data show CDR1 as SGHAT and CDR2 as FQNNGV. V lost 1 base, J lost 3 bases, and 6 bases lay in between. The CDR3 DNA reads as TGTGCCAGCAGCTTAGGGAGGTACACTGAAGCTTTCTTT. It translates to CASSLGRYTEAFF.

This clone has more than one count but fewer than ten. The chain links TRBV30 to TRBJ1-1, with D perhaps TRBD1 (5 bases). CDR3 length equals 13 residues. V was trimmed by 1 base and J by 1 base, leaving 7 bases between them. Germline-derived CDR1 and CDR2 are GTSNPN and SVGIG (reference sequence). CDR3 nucleotides: TGTGCCTGGAGTGAAACAGGGAACACTGAAGCTTTCTTT. This codes for CAWSETGNTEAFF. Using reference TRBV30 and TRBJ1-1 for the parts outside the CDR3, the full variable domain is SQTIHQWPATLVQPVGSPLSLECTVEGTSNPNLYWYRQAAGRGLQLLFYSVGIGQISSEVPQNLSASRPQDRQFILSSKKLLLSDSGFYLCAWSETGNTEAFFGQGTRLTVV.